This passage covers 19 T cell receptor beta chains from one sample sequenced in a study of beta chain features in type 1 diabetes. Whole-study results and caveats: TCRB CDR3s were moderately but significantly shorter in Type 1 diabetes patients in all four CD4+ subsets.

Investigators reverse transcribed all isolated RNA, so they sequenced expressed TCRB transcripts. Assay: immunoSEQ multiplex PCR; the TCRdb copy retains only in-frame clones and omits some. The data show 250,000 to 300,000 clones, with roughly a quarter seen just once and 0.012% held by the top ten. These receptors' antigens are unknown. The sample comprised naive CD4+ T cells from blood. The receptors derive from a woman younger than 45 with type 1 diabetes.

The genes are TRBV7-3 and TRBJ2-3, with 8 bases identical to TRBD2. The germline gives CDR1 SGHTA, CDR2 FQGTGA. V was pared by 4 bases and J by 4 bases, with 7 bases of the junction left unmatched. The CDR3 runs to 15 residues. This CDR3 reads CASSSGRAIPDTQYF. CDR3 nucleotide sequence: TGTGCCAGCAGCTCCGGGAGGGCCATCCCAGATACGCAGTATTTT.

This clone was seen a handful of times. The rearrangement uses TRBV4-1 and TRBJ1-2; TRBD1 agrees at 9 bases. This CDR3 contains 15 residues. Germline values: CDR1 MGHRA, CDR2 YSYEKL. The trim removed 1 base at V and 5 bases at J, leaving 5 bases unmatched. CDR3 in amino acids: CASSQGTGAPYGYTF. CDR3 bases: TGCGCCAGCAGCCAAGGGACAGGGGCCCCTTATGGCTACACCTTC.

As for this clone: This sample includes further DNA sequences coding for the same CDR3. The chain has TRBV5-1 and TRBJ2-5, with 8 nucleotides matching TRBD2. The junction had 3 bases not matched to a gene; V was cut back by 4 bases and J by 4 bases. CDR3 length: 13 amino acids. Germline V lookup: CDR1 SGHRS, CDR2 YFSETQ. CDR3 in DNA: TGCGCCAGCAGCCCGGGGGGGAGAGAGACCCAGTACTTC. Amino acids: CASSPGGRETQYF.

This sequence joins TRBV5-1 and TRBJ2-5, with D possibly matching TRBD1 (6 bases). Germline assignment: CDR1 SGHRS and CDR2 YFSETQ. The CDR3 consists of 15 residues. Trimming stripped 1 base from V and 2 bases from J, with 12 bases between. DNA for the CDR3: TGCGCCAGCAGCTTGTTGGGGGCGGAACAAGAGACCCAGTACTTC. This gives the protein CASSLLGAEQETQYF.

The chain joins TRBV29-1 to TRBJ2-7; D might be TRBD1 (6 bases). The germline V gene encodes CDR1 SQVTM and CDR2 ANQGSEA. The V and J ends lost 4 bases and 6 bases respectively, with 13 bases between them. CDR3 length: 12 amino acids. The CDR3 DNA follows: TGCAGCGTTGTACAGGGCTTCCTCGAGCAGTACTTC. Protein sequence: CSVVQGFLEQYF.

The chain uses TRBV29-1 and TRBJ2-5, with 9 positions matching TRBD2. The CDR3 is 14 amino acids. V dropped 4 bases and J dropped 4; count of bases not matched to a gene: 7. Germline V gene sequence: CDR1 SQVTM, CDR2 ANQGSEA. Here the CDR3 reads CSVADSGSSETQYF. The CDR3 region has the DNA TGCAGCGTTGCTGATAGCGGGAGTTCAGAGACCCAGTACTTC.

V and J are TRBV7-2 and TRBJ2-5; tentatively, D is TRBD2 (5 bases). Looked up from germline, CDR1 is SGHTA and CDR2 is FQGNSA. The V end was cut by 5 bases, the J end by 0 bases, with 10 bases between. The CDR3 extends over 14 amino acids. CDR3 in amino acids: CASSPSRDQETQYF. In DNA form, the CDR3 reads TGTGCCAGCAGCCCGTCGAGGGACCAAGAGACCCAGTACTTC.

This clone was seen more than once but under ten times. The genes are TRBV7-9 and TRBJ2-4; 7 bases map to TRBD1. Germline CDR1 reads SEHNR; CDR2 reads FQNEAQ (reference sequence). CDR3 length: 14 amino acids. With 3 bases clipped from V and 6 bases from J, the junction kept 5 bases outside the gene matches. The CDR3 loop is CASSLATGINIQYF. The CDR3, as DNA: TGTGCCAGCAGCTTGGCGACAGGGATAAACATTCAGTACTTC.

This clone was observed a few times. This chain uses TRBV29-1 with TRBJ2-7; D not certain. The CDR3 consists of 12 residues. Trimming stripped 6 bases from V and 0 bases from J, with 9 bases between. The germline CDR1 and CDR2 sequences are SQVTM and ANQGSEA. The CDR3 DNA follows: TGCAGCGTCACACAGAGCTCCTACGAGCAGTACTTC. It codes for CSVTQSSYEQYF.

This chain joins TRBV18 and TRBJ1-2; D is uncertain. Germline-derived CDR1 and CDR2 are KGHSH and LQKENI. The CDR3 covers 13 residues. The V end was cut by 5 bases, the J end by 4 bases, with 11 bases between. The CDR3 sequence: CASSATGSYGYTF. DNA for the CDR3: TGTGCCAGCTCAGCTACGGGGAGCTATGGCTACACCTTC.

This chain connects TRBV2 to TRBJ1-5, with a weak D call TRBD1 (5 bases). This CDR3 comprises 13 residues. Trimming pared 5 bases from V and 1 base from J, leaving 6 bases between. Germline V lookup: CDR1 SNHLY, CDR2 FYNNEI. This chain's CDR3 is CASSPGSNQPQHF. CDR3 DNA: TGTGCCAGCAGTCCAGGGAGCAATCAGCCCCAGCATTTT.

This clone was recorded a few times. The gene calls are TRBV15 and TRBJ1-5; 7 bases agree with TRBD1. The CDR3 extends over 15 amino acids. J lost 2 bases, V lost 5 bases, and 6 bases had no gene match. Per germline, CDR1 LNHNV and CDR2 YYDKDF (reference sequence). CDR3 in amino acids: CATSPNRGGNQPQHF. CDR3 coding DNA: TGTGCCACCAGCCCGAACAGGGGAGGCAATCAGCCCCAGCATTTT. Filled out from reference TRBV15 and TRBJ1-5, the complete variable domain reads DAMVIQNPRYQVTQFGKPVTLSCSQTLNHNVMYWYQQKSSQAPKLLFHYYDKDFNNEADTPDNFQSRRPNTSFCFLDIRSPGLGDTAMYLCATSPNRGGNQPQHFGDGTRLSIL.

The chain is built from TRBV29-1 and TRBJ2-3; perhaps TRBD2 as D (6 bases). Germline V CDR1 and CDR2: SQVTM, ANQGSEA. V lost 5 bases to trimming and J lost 6 bases, with 12 bases between them. This CDR3 spans 12 amino acids. The CDR3 loop is CSVIGRHDTQYF. The CDR3 DNA is TGCAGCGTTATAGGGAGGCACGATACGCAGTATTTT.

This clone appeared once. The chain has TRBV25-1 and TRBJ1-1, with D possibly being TRBD1 (5 bases). Looked up from germline, CDR1 is MGHDK and CDR2 is SYGVNS. Trimming took 4 bases from V and 8 from J, leaving 20 bases between them. This CDR3 has 15 residues. The CDR3, as DNA: TGTGCCAGCAGTGCAGTCGATAGGCCGACAGAGGAAGCTTTCTTT. This gives the protein CASSAVDRPTEEAFF.

This chain links TRBV28 with TRBJ1-3; D not resolved. Per germline, CDR1 MDHEN and CDR2 SYDVKM. The V and J ends lost 5 bases and 10 bases respectively, with 18 bases between them. This CDR3 is 14 amino acids long. The DNA of the CDR3 is TGTGCCAGCAGTGTCCGGACTGAGCTGGAGACCATATATTTT. It encodes CASSVRTELETIYF.

V gene TRBV7-9 combines with J gene TRBJ2-5, with a weak D call TRBD1 (5 bases). The V end lost 3 bases, the J end lost 2 bases, and 16 bases lay between the germline ends. The CDR3 has 16 amino acids. Germline CDR1 reads SEHNR; CDR2 reads FQNEAQ (reference sequence). CDR3 DNA sequence: TGTGCCAGCAGCTTCGGCAGAAGACAGACTCAAGAGACCCAGTACTTC. Protein product: CASSFGRRQTQETQYF.

This clone appeared once. The chain has TRBV18 and TRBJ1-1, with D hard to call. This CDR3 has 14 amino acids. Germline lookup yields CDR1 KGHSH and CDR2 LQKENI. V gave up 2 bases and J gave up 1 base, with 8 bases separating them. CDR3: CASSPAEGNTEAFF. The CDR3 nucleotides are TGTGCCAGCTCACCAGCCGAGGGGAACACTGAAGCTTTCTTT.

The chain carries TRBV9 and TRBJ1-1; perhaps TRBD1 as D (6 bases). V was shortened by 4 bases and J by 5 bases, with 9 bases between the two germline ends. The CDR3 sequence is 12 residues long. Germline V lookup: CDR1 SGDLS, CDR2 YYNGEE. For the CDR3, the DNA is TGTGCCAGCAGCCGGACAGATACTGAAGCTTTCTTT. It specifies CASSRTDTEAFF.

The chain joins TRBV13 to TRBJ1-2; D possibly corresponds to TRBD1 (5 bases). Germline V gene data show CDR1 as PRHDT and CDR2 as FYEKMQ (reference sequence). Deletions cut 2 bases from V and 6 bases from J, with 13 bases between. This CDR3 comprises 14 residues. The CDR3 region is CASSLKFSRDGYTF. CDR3 nucleotides: TGTGCCAGCAGCTTAAAATTCTCCAGGGATGGCTACACCTTC. The full variable domain, completed using reference TRBV13 and TRBJ1-2, is AAGVIQSPRHLIKEKRETATLKCYPIPRHDTVYWYQQGPGQDPQFLISFYEKMQSDKGSIPDRFSAQQFSDYHSELNMSSLELGDSALYFCASSLKFSRDGYTFGSGTRLTVV.